This T cell receptor beta chain stems from a study of T cells in Graves' hyperthyroidism and ophthalmopathy. About the study: Prior to any treatment, at the point of initial diagnosis, peripheral blood was collected.

This clonotype appeared many times. RNA transcripts provided the source from which TCR beta CDR3 regions were amplified. TCR CDR3 underwent first-round RT-PCR with the HTBI primer set. Each CDR3 protein is one row after TCRdb ran MiXCR on the multiplex PCR reads. The data hold a few hundred thousand distinct CDR3 sequences, with 15% to 18% observed a single time. Recently diagnosed hyperthyroidism of less than 2 months' duration affected patients aged 18 to 65. Uncontrolled infection, other autoimmune disease, pregnancy or lactation barred patients from enrollment. V was trimmed by 3 bases and J by 7 bases, leaving 10 bases between them. The CDR3 covers 13 residues. Germline V lookup: CDR1 MNHNS, CDR2 SASEGT.

J is TRBJ1-5 and V is TRBV6-1; a weak D match, TRBD1 (5 bases). The clonotype comes from a woman aged 18-29 years with Graves' hyperthyroidism. Sequenced: blood. The DNA for the CDR3 is TGTGCCAGCAGTGAGGGGGTTAAGCAGCCCCAGCATTTT. This translates into CASSEGVKQPQHF.